This section outlines one TCR beta chain sequence together with its context. Assay: immunoSEQ multiplex PCR; the TCRdb copy retains only in-frame clones and omits some. This table has more than 30,000 clones, around 83% appearing once. These data originate in a study of control samples from healthy donors and cancer patients. Trimming at V came to 5 bases and at J to 6 bases, leaving 9 bases not matched to a gene. From germline, CDR1 is SGHAT and CDR2 FQNNGV. The CDR3 runs to 14 residues. J is TRBJ1-2 and V is TRBV11-2; 7 bases map to TRBD1. The clonotype was recovered from a woman aged 55-70 years with lung cancer. Specimen: PBMCs. In DNA form, the CDR3 reads TGTGCCAGCAGCCACTCTTCCGGGACAGATGGCTACACCTTC. Protein product: CASSHSSGTDGYTF.